Listed below are T cell receptor beta chains from one sample, sequenced in a study of T cells expressing NK-cell markers. With the 5' RACE reads reprocessed, TCRdb shows one record per CDR3 protein and no DNA. The sample totals some 410,000 distinct CDR3 sequences. The sample comprised blood T cells: a sorted CD56 or NKG2C T cell subset, CD4+ or CD8+ T cells, or bulk PBMC T cells (not recorded which). The receptors were gathered from a woman between 18 and 70 years old in good health. Both conserved end residues are part of each CDR3. The order of the fields is V gene, J gene, CDR3 protein.

v_gene: TRBV12-3/TRBV12-4
j_gene: TRBJ2-3
CDR3aa: CASSKGVGGTDTQYF

v_gene: TRBV5-4
j_gene: TRBJ2-2
CDR3aa: CASSLDPGVDTGELFF

v_gene: TRBV12-3/TRBV12-4
j_gene: TRBJ2-4
CDR3aa: CASSFGATGGNRNIQYF

v_gene: TRBV12-3/TRBV12-4
j_gene: TRBJ2-5
CDR3aa: CASRETSRETQYF

v_gene: TRBV7-3
j_gene: TRBJ2-3
CDR3aa: CASSPRDKGYTQYF

v_gene: TRBV29-1
j_gene: TRBJ2-1
CDR3aa: CSVDTTTGGVEQFF

v_gene: TRBV24-1
j_gene: TRBJ2-1
CDR3aa: CATSDGGQGIYNEQFF

v_gene: TRBV3-1
j_gene: TRBJ2-5
CDR3aa: CASSLLRVETQYF

v_gene: TRBV10-3
j_gene: TRBJ2-7
CDR3aa: CAISEQESPEQYF

v_gene: TRBV12-3/TRBV12-4
j_gene: TRBJ2-2
CDR3aa: CASSPGRGTGELFF

v_gene: TRBV29-1
j_gene: TRBJ2-1
CDR3aa: CSVEGPGGGSYNEQFF

v_gene: TRBV12-3/TRBV12-4
j_gene: TRBJ2-1
CDR3aa: CASSLRDYNEQFF

v_gene: TRBV28
j_gene: TRBJ2-7
CDR3aa: CASSPRAPVGEQYF

v_gene: TRBV4-1
j_gene: TRBJ2-3
CDR3aa: CASSLTMGAGVRTDTQYF

v_gene: TRBV6-1
j_gene: TRBJ2-3
CDR3aa: CACSLEASGTTDTQYF

v_gene: TRBV6-5
j_gene: TRBJ1-1
CDR3aa: CASSSLRGTEAFF

v_gene: TRBV2
j_gene: TRBJ2-7
CDR3aa: CASKDRQATYEQYF

v_gene: TRBV3-1
j_gene: TRBJ1-1
CDR3aa: CASSQARTTNTEAFF

v_gene: TRBV20-1
j_gene: TRBJ2-7
CDR3aa: CSAMTSGTPYEQYF

v_gene: TRBV6-2/TRBV6-3
j_gene: TRBJ2-1
CDR3aa: CASSYGTGVEQFF

v_gene: TRBV10-3
j_gene: TRBJ2-3
CDR3aa: CAIRRADFHTDTQYF

v_gene: TRBV4-3
j_gene: TRBJ2-5
CDR3aa: CASSRSWAVQETQYF

v_gene: TRBV7-3
j_gene: TRBJ2-2
CDR3aa: CASSLMGTGYTGELFF

v_gene: TRBV20-1
j_gene: TRBJ2-3
CDR3aa: CSAGVGTGYTDTQYF

v_gene: TRBV20-1
j_gene: TRBJ2-1
CDR3aa: CSARELQIYNEQFF

v_gene: TRBV20-1
j_gene: TRBJ1-1
CDR3aa: CSASPTTGFDTEAFF

v_gene: TRBV5-1
j_gene: TRBJ1-5
CDR3aa: CASSFDRGPGQPQHF

v_gene: TRBV5-5
j_gene: TRBJ2-3
CDR3aa: CASSLDGRQGSLDTQYF

v_gene: TRBV29-1
j_gene: TRBJ2-1
CDR3aa: CSVEGGSYNEQFF

v_gene: TRBV19
j_gene: TRBJ2-1
CDR3aa: CASSIMLYLNNEQFF

v_gene: TRBV20-1
j_gene: TRBJ2-1
CDR3aa: CSARLAPTYNEQFF

v_gene: TRBV7-9
j_gene: TRBJ2-5
CDR3aa: CASSLLDSQETQYF

v_gene: TRBV7-7
j_gene: TRBJ2-2
CDR3aa: CASSLTQNTGELFF

v_gene: TRBV20-1
j_gene: TRBJ2-1
CDR3aa: CSASGGLSYNEQFF

v_gene: TRBV19
j_gene: TRBJ1-2
CDR3aa: CASKSDYGYTF

v_gene: TRBV12-3/TRBV12-4
j_gene: TRBJ2-1
CDR3aa: CASSLGTSRSSYNEQFF

v_gene: TRBV12-3/TRBV12-4
j_gene: TRBJ1-3
CDR3aa: CASSRRGTIYF

v_gene: TRBV3-1
j_gene: TRBJ1-5
CDR3aa: CASSQASNQPQHF

v_gene: TRBV5-1
j_gene: TRBJ2-2
CDR3aa: CASSQDPDRGRNTGELFF

v_gene: TRBV4-3
j_gene: TRBJ2-1
CDR3aa: CASSQEGLALHEQFF

v_gene: TRBV4-3
j_gene: TRBJ1-6
CDR3aa: CASSQDSRGQSPLHF

v_gene: TRBV12-3/TRBV12-4
j_gene: TRBJ2-1
CDR3aa: CASSVGLGGEQFF

v_gene: TRBV6-5
j_gene: TRBJ1-2
CDR3aa: CASRGQGGGYTF

v_gene: TRBV7-9
j_gene: TRBJ2-5
CDR3aa: CASSLVSGEWTQYF

v_gene: TRBV20-1
j_gene: TRBJ1-3
CDR3aa: CSASPNSGNTIYF

v_gene: TRBV20-1
j_gene: TRBJ2-2
CDR3aa: CSVLPGQGMTGELFF

v_gene: TRBV27
j_gene: TRBJ2-4
CDR3aa: CASSPGSYIQYF

v_gene: TRBV7-8
j_gene: TRBJ2-3
CDR3aa: CASSLSGTTDTQYF

v_gene: TRBV7-2
j_gene: TRBJ2-3
CDR3aa: CASSLAQSTDTQYF